A single sample is the source of the 13 T cell receptor beta chains below, sequenced in a study of blood T cell repertoires in COVID-19. Assay used: immunoSEQ multiplex PCR; TCRdb lists only in-frame clones, some missing. The sample consists of about 210,000 clones, approximately 81% of them appearing once. Sample: PBMCs or T cells enriched from blood (not recorded which). These receptors originate from a woman in her forties or fifties with acute COVID-19.

The rearrangement uses TRBV9 and TRBJ1-2, with a weak D call TRBD1 (6 bases). V was trimmed by 4 bases and J by 0 bases, leaving 10 bases between them. CDR1 is SGDLS, CDR2 YYNGEE, per germline. There are 14 residues in the CDR3. The DNA for the CDR3 is TGTGCCAGCAGCCCGAAGGGGGCTAACTATGGCTACACCTTC. Its protein is CASSPKGANYGYTF. Variable domain in full (rest from reference TRBV9 and TRBJ1-2): DSGVTQTPKHLITATGQRVTLRCSPRSGDLSVYWYQQSLDQGLQFLIQYYNGEERAKGNILERFSAQQFPDLHSELNLSSLELGDSALYFCASSPKGANYGYTFGSGTRLTVV.

This clone has more than one count but fewer than ten. The chain is built from TRBV19 and TRBJ1-2; D may be TRBD1 (5 bases). Germline CDR1 reads LNHDA; CDR2 reads SQIVND (reference sequence). The CDR3 consists of 14 residues. V dropped 5 bases and J dropped 3 bases, with 13 bases sitting between them. The CDR3 DNA is TGTGCCAGTAGTGTCAGACAGACCGACTATGGCTACACCTTC. Translated: CASSVRQTDYGYTF.

The rearrangement joins TRBV4-3 to TRBJ1-3, with 7 bases aligning to TRBD1. With V trimmed by 0 bases and J by 4 bases, 12 bases remained unmatched. Germline values: CDR1 LGHNA, CDR2 YSLEER. The length of the CDR3 is 18 residues. The chain's CDR3 is CASSQDLPPTGIGNTIYF. CDR3 nucleotides: TGCGCCAGCAGCCAAGATCTCCCCCCGACAGGGATCGGAAACACCATATATTTT.

The chain's CDR3 is CASSRDTYSTDTQYF. CDR3 DNA sequence: TGTGCCAGCAGCCGTGACACCTATAGCACAGATACGCAGTATTTT. This sequence joins TRBV5-4 and TRBJ2-3; D uncertain. The germline CDR1 and CDR2 sequences are SGHNT and YYREEE (reference sequence). V lost 4 bases to trimming and J lost 0 bases, with 12 bases between them. The CDR3 totals 15 residues.

The chain joins TRBV3-1 (or the pseudogene TRBV3-2) to TRBJ2-2; tentative D call: TRBD2 (5 bases). Germline-derived CDR1 and CDR2 are LGHDT and YNNKEL (reference sequence). The CDR3 covers 13 residues. Trimming cost V 4 bases and J 5 bases, with 8 bases left between them. The CDR3 DNA follows: TGTGCCAGCAGCCGGCCGGGGACCGGGGAGCTGTTTTTT. Its translation: CASSRPGTGELFF.

The chain joins TRBV18 to TRBJ2-5; unclear D gene. Germline loops: CDR1 KGHSH, CDR2 LQKENI. This CDR3 comprises 14 residues. Between the trimmed V and J ends, which lost 1 base and 2 bases, there was a span of 8 bases. The CDR3 spells CASSPQTRQETQYF. CDR3 bases: TGTGCCAGCTCACCACAGACACGGCAAGAGACCCAGTACTTC.

The V and J genes are TRBV6-2 or TRBV6-3 and TRBJ2-2, with TRBD1 as a possible D gene (6 bases). The length of the CDR3 is 15 residues. The germline CDR1 and CDR2 sequences are MNHEY and SVGEGT. The V end lost 6 bases, the J end lost 4 bases, and 15 bases lay between the germline ends. The CDR3 spells CASSSTGHPTGELFF. In nucleotides, the CDR3 is TGTGCCAGCAGCTCCACGGGACACCCCACCGGGGAGCTGTTTTTT.

V is TRBV28 and J is TRBJ1-6; D gene uncertain. The CDR3 extends over 14 amino acids. V lost 6 bases and J 3 bases, leaving 9 bases between the germline ends. Per germline, CDR1 MDHEN and CDR2 SYDVKM. The CDR3 coding sequence is TGTGCCAGCAGCTCCGGGAGCTATAATTCACCCCTCCACTTT. Translating gives CASSSGSYNSPLHF.

This rearrangement joins TRBV7-8 to TRBJ2-7; 8 nucleotides match TRBD1. CDR1 and CDR2 (germline): SGHVS, FQNEAQ. The CDR3 loop spans 15 amino acids. With 6 bases clipped from V and 4 bases from J, the junction kept 11 bases outside the gene matches. DNA for the CDR3: TGTGCCAGCAGACGAGATCAGACAGGGGAATACGAGCAGTACTTC. It encodes CASRRDQTGEYEQYF.

The chain is built from TRBV14 and TRBJ2-5, with no clear D. The CDR3 sequence is 13 residues long. The V gene's germline CDR1 is SGHDN and CDR2 FVKESK. V lost 0 bases and J 4 bases, leaving 6 bases between the germline ends. Here the CDR3 DNA reads TGTGCCAGCAGCCAAGATCTGGCAGAGACCCAGTACTTC. The encoded protein is CASSQDLAETQYF.

The CDR3 DNA is TGTGCCAGCCTTCGGACTGTAAGTGGGCTCTCTAGCAATCAGCCCCAGCATTTT. It encodes CASLRTVSGLSSNQPQHF. The J gene is TRBJ1-5, the V gene TRBV19; no reliable D call. Trimming removed 9 bases at V and 0 bases at J, with 24 bases between. Germline CDR1 LNHDA, CDR2 SQIVND (reference sequence). The CDR3 has 18 amino acids.

The chain combines TRBV7-2 with TRBJ2-2; TRBD2 matches at 7 bases. The J segment lost 6 bases and the V segment lost 1 base, leaving 14 bases of the junction unmatched. Germline CDR1 is SGHTA and CDR2 is FQGNSA. This CDR3 is built from 18 residues. CDR3: CASSLDVVRTRVAGELFF. DNA of the CDR3: TGTGCCAGCAGCTTAGACGTGGTCAGGACTAGGGTCGCCGGGGAGCTGTTTTTT.

The chain recombines TRBV14 with TRBJ2-7; D remains ambiguous. Germline CDR1 and CDR2: SGHDN and FVKESK. V lost 2 bases and J lost 3, with 8 bases in between. The CDR3 extends over 13 amino acids. In DNA, the CDR3 is TGTGCCAGCAGCCAACAGGCGCTCTACGAGCAGTACTTC. Translation gives CASSQQALYEQYF.